The clone carrying this T cell receptor beta chain came up a few times. The data are from a study of T-cell reconstitution after alpha-beta-depleted transplantation in children. The TCRbeta library incorporated unique molecular identifiers. TCRdb fed the PCR reads into MiXCR, producing one record per CDR3 protein. The table lists some 490,000 distinct CDR3 sequences, under 15% of them singletons. Source: PBMCs from the stem cell graft donor, taken from the stem cell graft. The TCR comes from a human donor who donated a stem cell graft to a child with combined immunodeficiency.

The CDR3 here is CASSQLEGMNTEAFF. Written as DNA, the CDR3 is TGTGCCAGCAGCCAACTCGAGGGGATGAACACTGAAGCTTTCTTT. The rearrangement uses TRBV14 and TRBJ1-1; perhaps TRBD1 as D (5 bases). CDR1 and CDR2 (germline): SGHDN, FVKESK. The CDR3 extends over 15 amino acids. The V and J ends lost 2 bases and 0 bases respectively, with 10 bases between them.